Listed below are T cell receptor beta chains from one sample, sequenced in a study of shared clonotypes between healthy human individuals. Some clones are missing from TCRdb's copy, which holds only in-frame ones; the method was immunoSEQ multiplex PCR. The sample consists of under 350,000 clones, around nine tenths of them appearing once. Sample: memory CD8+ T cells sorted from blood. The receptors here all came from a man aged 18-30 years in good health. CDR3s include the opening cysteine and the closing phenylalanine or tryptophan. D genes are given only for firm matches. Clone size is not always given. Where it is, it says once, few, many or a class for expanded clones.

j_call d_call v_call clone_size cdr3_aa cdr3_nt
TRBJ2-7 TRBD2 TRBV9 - CASSLSGGIYEQYF TGTGCCAGCAGCCTTTCGGGAGGAATCTACGAGCAGTACTTC
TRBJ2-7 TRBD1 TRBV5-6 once CASSWGTGANEQYF TGTGCCAGCAGCTGGGGAACAGGGGCAAACGAGCAGTACTTC
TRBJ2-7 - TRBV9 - CASSEEGTPRTYEQYF TGTGCCAGCAGCGAAGAGGGCACACCCCGTACCTACGAGCAGTACTTC
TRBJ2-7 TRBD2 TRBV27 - CASLPSSGGAGEQYF TGTGCCAGCCTACCATCTAGCGGGGGGGCGGGTGAGCAGTACTTC
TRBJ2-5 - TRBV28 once CASQMGRWEEQYETQYF TGTGCCAGCCAAATGGGCCGTTGGGAAGAACAGTACGAGACCCAGTACTTC
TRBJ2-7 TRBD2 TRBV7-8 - CASSLVGLAGTYEQYF TGTGCCAGCAGCTTAGTAGGACTAGCGGGAACCTACGAGCAGTACTTC
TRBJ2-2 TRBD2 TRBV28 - CASSPGLGVVTGELFF TGTGCCAGCAGCCCCGGACTAGGGGTCGTCACCGGGGAGCTGTTTTTT
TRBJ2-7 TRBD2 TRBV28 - CASRGLPSYEQYF TGTGCCAGCAGGGGACTACCCTCCTACGAGCAGTACTTC
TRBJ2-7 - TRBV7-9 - CASRDTNAYEQYF TGTGCCAGCAGGGACACCAACGCCTACGAGCAGTACTTC
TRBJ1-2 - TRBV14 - CASSLLNRPDASYGYTF TGTGCCAGCAGCCTCCTCAATAGGCCTGATGCCTCCTATGGCTACACCTTC
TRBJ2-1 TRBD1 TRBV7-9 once CASSDLDRDNEQFF TGTGCCAGCAGCGACTTGGACAGGGACAATGAGCAGTTCTTC
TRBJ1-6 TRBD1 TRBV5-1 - CASSLDRESPYNSPLHF TGCGCCAGCAGCCTGGACAGGGAATCGCCCTATAATTCACCCCTCCACTTT
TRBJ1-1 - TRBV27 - CASSFDPGPGAFF TGTGCCAGCAGTTTTGATCCTGGGCCAGGGGCTTTCTTT
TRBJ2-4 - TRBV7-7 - CASSLVSPGTAKNIQYF TGTGCTAGCAGCTTAGTGTCTCCAGGGACAGCCAAAAACATTCAGTACTTC
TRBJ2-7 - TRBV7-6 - CASSFPSGGNYEQYF TGTGCCAGCAGCTTCCCGTCGGGCGGTAACTACGAGCAGTACTTC
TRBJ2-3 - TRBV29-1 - CSVEGETRGTDTQYF TGCAGCGTTGAAGGGGAGACTAGGGGCACAGATACGCAGTATTTT
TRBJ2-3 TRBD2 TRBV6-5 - CASSYTQRESPDTQYF TGTGCCAGCAGTTATACCCAGCGGGAGAGCCCAGATACGCAGTATTTT
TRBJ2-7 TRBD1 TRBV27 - CASSTQGLYEQYF TGTGCCAGCAGTACACAGGGGCTCTACGAGCAGTACTTC
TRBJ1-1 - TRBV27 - CASSPSAGNMNTEAFF TGTGCCAGCAGTCCCTCGGCAGGGAACATGAACACTGAAGCTTTCTTT
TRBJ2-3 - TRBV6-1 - CASSDEVARIDTQYF TGTGCCAGCAGTGACGAAGTGGCTAGAATTGATACGCAGTATTTT
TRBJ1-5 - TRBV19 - CASRRGRNQPQHF TGTGCCAGTAGGAGGGGGAGGAATCAGCCCCAGCATTTT
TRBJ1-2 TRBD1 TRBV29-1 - CSVEDPNTGTAYGYTF TGCAGCGTTGAAGACCCCAATACCGGGACAGCCTATGGCTACACCTTC
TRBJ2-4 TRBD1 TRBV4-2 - CASSQGQGYIQYF TGTGCCAGCAGCCAAGGACAGGGATACATTCAGTACTTC
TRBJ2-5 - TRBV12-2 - CASRAALGTSGRPQETQYF TGTGCAAGTCGCGCCGCCCTAGGGACTAGCGGCCGCCCCCAAGAGACCCAGTACTTC
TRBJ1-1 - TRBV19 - CASSIHRVTEAFF TGTGCCAGTAGTATACATAGGGTGACTGAAGCTTTCTTT
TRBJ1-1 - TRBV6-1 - CASSDRAATEAFF TGTGCCAGCAGTGACAGGGCGGCCACTGAAGCTTTCTTT
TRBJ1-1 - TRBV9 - CASSVSPVNTEAFF TGTGCCAGCAGCGTATCCCCTGTGAACACTGAAGCTTTCTTT
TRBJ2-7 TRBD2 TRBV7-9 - CASSLASGTRNEQYF TGTGCCAGCAGCTTAGCGTCCGGGACTAGAAACGAGCAGTACTTC
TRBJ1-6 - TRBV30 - CALKGPLFDSPLHF TGTGCCCTCAAGGGGCCCTTGTTCGATTCACCCCTCCACTTT
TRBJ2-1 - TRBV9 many CASSVGGTVSYNEQFF TGTGCCAGCAGCGTAGGCGGGACAGTCTCCTACAATGAGCAGTTCTTC
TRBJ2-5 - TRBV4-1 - CASSHHRLGGGTETQYF TGCGCCAGCAGCCATCACCGCCTCGGTGGGGGTACGGAGACCCAGTACTTC
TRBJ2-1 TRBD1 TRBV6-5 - CASSNGDRDEQFF TGTGCCAGCAGTAATGGGGACAGGGATGAGCAGTTCTTC
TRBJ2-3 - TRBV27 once CASTPSRARTDTQYF TGTGCCAGCACCCCGTCGAGGGCCCGCACAGATACGCAGTATTTT